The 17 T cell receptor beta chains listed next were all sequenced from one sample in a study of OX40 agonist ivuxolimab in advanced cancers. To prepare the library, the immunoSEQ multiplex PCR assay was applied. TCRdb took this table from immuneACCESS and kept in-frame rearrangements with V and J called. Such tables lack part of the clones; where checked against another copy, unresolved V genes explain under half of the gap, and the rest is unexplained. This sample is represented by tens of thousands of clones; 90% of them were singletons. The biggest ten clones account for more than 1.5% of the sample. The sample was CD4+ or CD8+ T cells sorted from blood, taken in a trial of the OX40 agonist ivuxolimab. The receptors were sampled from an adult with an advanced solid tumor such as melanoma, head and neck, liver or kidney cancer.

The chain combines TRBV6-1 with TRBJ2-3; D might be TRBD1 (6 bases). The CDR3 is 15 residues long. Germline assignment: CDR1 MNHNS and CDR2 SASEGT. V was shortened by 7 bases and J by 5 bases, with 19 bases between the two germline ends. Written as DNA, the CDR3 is TGTGCCAGCAAAAAGAGGGTCACAGGGATAGATACGCAGTATTTT. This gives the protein CASKKRVTGIDTQYF.

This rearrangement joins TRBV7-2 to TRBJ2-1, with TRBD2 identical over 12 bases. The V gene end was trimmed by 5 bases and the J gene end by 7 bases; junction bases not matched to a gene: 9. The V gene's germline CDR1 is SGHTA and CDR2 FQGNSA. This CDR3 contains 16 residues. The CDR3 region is CASSPHGGTSGNEQFF. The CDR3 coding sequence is TGTGCCAGCAGCCCCCATGGGGGGACTAGCGGGAATGAGCAGTTCTTC.

The CDR3 nucleotides are TGTGCCAGCAGCTCAGGGAAAAGACAGGGGGTGGGGGAGCTGTTTTTT. This gives the protein CASSSGKRQGVGELFF. The chain is built from TRBV11-2 and TRBJ2-2; 9 bases line up with TRBD1. This CDR3 is built from 16 residues. Germline values: CDR1 SGHAT, CDR2 FQNNGV. The ends lost 4 bases at V and 8 bases at J; junction bases unmatched: 11.

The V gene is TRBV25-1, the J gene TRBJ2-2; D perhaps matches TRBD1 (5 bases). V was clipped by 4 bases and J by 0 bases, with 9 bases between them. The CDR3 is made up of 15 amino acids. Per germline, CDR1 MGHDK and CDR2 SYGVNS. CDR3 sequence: CASSGWTTNTGELFF. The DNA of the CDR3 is TGTGCCAGCAGTGGCTGGACAACGAACACCGGGGAGCTGTTTTTT. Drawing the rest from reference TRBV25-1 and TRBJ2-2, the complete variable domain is EADIYQTPRYLVIGTGKKITLECSQTMGHDKMYWYQQDPGMELHLIHYSYGVNSTEKGDLSSESTVSRIRTEHFPLTLESARPSHTSQYLCASSGWTTNTGELFFGEGSRLTVL.

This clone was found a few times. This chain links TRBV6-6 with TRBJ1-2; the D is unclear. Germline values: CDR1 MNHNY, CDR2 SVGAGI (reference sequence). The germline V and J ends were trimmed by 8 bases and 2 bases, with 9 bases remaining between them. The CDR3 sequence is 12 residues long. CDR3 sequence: CASSGTNYGYTF. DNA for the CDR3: TGTGCCAGCTCGGGCACCAACTATGGCTACACCTTC.

This CDR3 is CASSLVAGGTGELFF. The CDR3, as DNA: TGTGCCAGCAGCTTAGTAGCGGGAGGGACCGGGGAGCTGTTTTTT. The V gene is TRBV7-2, the J gene TRBJ2-2; 11 nucleotides line up with TRBD2. The V and J ends lost 1 base and 5 bases, in that order; junction bases with no gene match: 0. The CDR3 length is 15 residues. Looked up from germline, CDR1 is SGHTA and CDR2 is FQGNSA. The whole variable domain, remainder taken from reference TRBV7-2 and TRBJ2-2, is GAGVSQSPSNKVTEKGKDVELRCDPISGHTALYWYRQSLGQGLEFLIYFQGNSAPDKSGLPSDRFSAERTGGSVSTLTIQRTQQEDSAVYLCASSLVAGGTGELFFGEGSRLTVL.

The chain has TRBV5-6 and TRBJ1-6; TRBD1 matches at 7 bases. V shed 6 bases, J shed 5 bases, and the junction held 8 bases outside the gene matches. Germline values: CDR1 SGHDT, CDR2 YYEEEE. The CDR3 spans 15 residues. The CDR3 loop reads CASIRLGTDNSPLHF. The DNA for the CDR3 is TGTGCCAGCATCCGCCTCGGGACAGATAATTCACCCCTCCACTTT.

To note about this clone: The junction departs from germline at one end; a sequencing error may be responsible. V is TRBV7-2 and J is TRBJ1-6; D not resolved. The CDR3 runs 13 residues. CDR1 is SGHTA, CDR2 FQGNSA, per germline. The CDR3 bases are TGTGCCAGCAGCTTACAGCATCCTTCAGCCCTCCACTTT. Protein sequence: CASSLQHPSALHF.

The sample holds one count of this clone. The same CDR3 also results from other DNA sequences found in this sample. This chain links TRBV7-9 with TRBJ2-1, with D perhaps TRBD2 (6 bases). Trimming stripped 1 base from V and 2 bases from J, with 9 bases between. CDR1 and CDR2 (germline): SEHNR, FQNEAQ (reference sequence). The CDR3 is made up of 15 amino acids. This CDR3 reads CASSLGGEAYNEQFF. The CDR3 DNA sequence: TGTGCCAGCAGCTTAGGAGGGGAGGCCTACAATGAGCAGTTCTTC.

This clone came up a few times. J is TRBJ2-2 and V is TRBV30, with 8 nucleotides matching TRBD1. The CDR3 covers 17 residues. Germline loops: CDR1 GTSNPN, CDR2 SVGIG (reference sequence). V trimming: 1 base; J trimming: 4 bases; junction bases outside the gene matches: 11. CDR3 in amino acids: CAWSGGGDRPGTGELFF. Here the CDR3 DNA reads TGTGCCTGGAGTGGGGGCGGGGACAGGCCGGGCACCGGGGAGCTGTTTTTT. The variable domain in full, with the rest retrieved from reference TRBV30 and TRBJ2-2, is SQTIHQWPATLVQPVGSPLSLECTVEGTSNPNLYWYRQAAGRGLQLLFYSVGIGQISSEVPQNLSASRPQDRQFILSSKKLLLSDSGFYLCAWSGGGDRPGTGELFFGEGSRLTVL.

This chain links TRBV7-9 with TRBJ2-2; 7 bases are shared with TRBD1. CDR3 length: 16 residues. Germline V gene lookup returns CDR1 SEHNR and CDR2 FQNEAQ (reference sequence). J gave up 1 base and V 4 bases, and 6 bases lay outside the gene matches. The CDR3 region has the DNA TGTGCCAGCAGCTATCCGGGACAGCTGAACACCGGGGAGCTGTTTTTT. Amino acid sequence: CASSYPGQLNTGELFF.

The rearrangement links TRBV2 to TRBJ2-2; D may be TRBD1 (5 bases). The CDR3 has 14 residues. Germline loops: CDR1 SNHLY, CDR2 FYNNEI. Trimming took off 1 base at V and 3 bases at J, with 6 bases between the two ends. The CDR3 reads CASSEGGDTGELFF. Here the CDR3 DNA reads TGTGCCAGCAGTGAAGGGGGCGACACCGGGGAGCTGTTTTTT.

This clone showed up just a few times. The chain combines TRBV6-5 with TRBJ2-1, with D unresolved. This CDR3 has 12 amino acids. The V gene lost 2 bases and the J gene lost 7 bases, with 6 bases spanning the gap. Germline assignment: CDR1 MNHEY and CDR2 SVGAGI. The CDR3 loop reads CASSYGRNEQFF. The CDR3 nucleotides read TGTGCCAGCAGTTACGGACGGAATGAGCAGTTCTTC.

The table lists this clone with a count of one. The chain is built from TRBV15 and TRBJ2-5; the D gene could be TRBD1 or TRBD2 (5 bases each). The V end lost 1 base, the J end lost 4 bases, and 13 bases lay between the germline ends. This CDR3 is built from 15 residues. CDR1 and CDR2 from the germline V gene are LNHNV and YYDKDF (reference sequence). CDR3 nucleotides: TGTGCCACCAGCAGAGGAGACGGGGCTTCAGAGACCCAGTACTTC. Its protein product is CATSRGDGASETQYF.

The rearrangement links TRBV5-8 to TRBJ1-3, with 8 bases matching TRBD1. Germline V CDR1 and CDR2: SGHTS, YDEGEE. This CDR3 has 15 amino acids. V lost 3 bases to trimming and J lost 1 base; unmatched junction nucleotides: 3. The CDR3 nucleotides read TGTGCCAGCAGCTCCCGACAGGGGTCTGGAAACACCATATATTTT. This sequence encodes CASSSRQGSGNTIYF.

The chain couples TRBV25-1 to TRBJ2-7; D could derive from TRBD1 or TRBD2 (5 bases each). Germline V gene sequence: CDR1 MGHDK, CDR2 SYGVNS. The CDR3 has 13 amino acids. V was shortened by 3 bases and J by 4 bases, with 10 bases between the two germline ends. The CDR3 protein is CASSDQGRYEQYF. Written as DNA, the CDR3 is TGTGCCAGCAGTGATCAGGGACGGTACGAGCAGTACTTC.

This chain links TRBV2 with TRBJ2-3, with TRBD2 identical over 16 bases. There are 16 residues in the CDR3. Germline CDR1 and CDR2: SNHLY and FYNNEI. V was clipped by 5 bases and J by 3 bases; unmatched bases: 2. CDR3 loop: CASSQGLAGGTDTQYF. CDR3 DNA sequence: TGTGCCAGCAGTCAGGGACTAGCGGGGGGGACAGATACGCAGTATTTT.